This entry lists 30 T cell receptor beta chains sequenced from one sample in a study of HIV-infected children after antiretroviral therapy interruption. As to treatment: PENTA 11 planned treatment interruption arm or continuous ART arm. RNA-based 3' RACE libraries used unique molecular identifiers. Using its own MiXCR run on the 3' RACE reads, TCRdb lists one record per CDR3 protein. The sample holds 14,000 to 15,000 distinct CDR3 sequences; around 3.3% are singletons and the top ten take around 34%. The source was CD45RO+ CD8+ T cells from PBMCs, pooled from several time points, collected from a donor given antiretroviral therapy, either interrupted or continuous. Documented subset: memory CD8+ CD45RO+ CD45RA- T cells. Receptors originate from a pool of human donors with HIV.

This clonotype was seen ten or more times. The chain is built from TRBV24-1 and TRBJ2-7; D is possibly TRBD1 (6 bases). The length of the CDR3 is 13 residues. V was trimmed by 9 bases and J by 2 bases, leaving 13 bases between them. Germline CDR1 KGHDR, CDR2 SFDVKD. CDR3 sequence (DNA): TGTGCCACCCCAGGGGTCCCAACCTACGAGCAGTACTTC. It yields the protein CATPGVPTYEQYF.

This clonotype was found many times. The chain combines TRBV27 with TRBJ2-5, with a tentative D call TRBD2 (6 bases). The CDR3 covers 13 residues. V shed 4 bases and J shed 6 bases, with 12 bases lying between them. Germline V CDR1 and CDR2: MNHEY, SMNVEV (reference sequence). This chain's CDR3 is CASSWDWEKTQYF. In nucleotides, the CDR3 is TGTGCCAGCAGTTGGGACTGGGAAAAGACCCAGTACTTC.

The sample holds many counts of this clonotype. This sequence joins TRBV11-2 and TRBJ2-7, with a weak D call TRBD2 (6 bases). CDR1 is SGHAT and CDR2 is FQNNGV in the germline V gene. V lost 4 bases and J lost 3, with 13 bases in between. This CDR3 has 14 residues. Here the CDR3 reads CASSSGTAGYEQYF. DNA of the CDR3: TGTGCCAGCAGCTCCGGGACTGCGGGCTACGAGCAGTACTTC.

In this sample, this clonotype turned up a few times. This sequence joins TRBV20-1 and TRBJ2-7; tentatively, D is TRBD1 or TRBD2 (5 bases each). The length of the CDR3 is 15 residues. The germline V and J ends were trimmed by 0 bases and 3 bases, with 15 bases remaining between them. Germline-derived CDR1 and CDR2 are DFQATT and SNEGSKA (reference sequence). CDR3: CSARDRDVANYEQYF. The DNA of the CDR3 is TGCAGTGCTAGAGACCGGGACGTAGCCAACTACGAGCAGTACTTC.

This clonotype has ten or more counts. The gene calls are TRBV29-1 and TRBJ2-7; TRBD1 aligns across 10 bases. CDR3 size: 12 residues. Trimming took 6 bases from V and 3 from J; bases not matched to a gene: 2. In germline, CDR1 is SQVTM, CDR2 ANQGSEA. Here the CDR3 reads CSVRTGGYEQYF. Here the CDR3 DNA reads TGCAGCGTCCGGACAGGGGGCTACGAGCAGTACTTC.

The V and J genes are TRBV5-8 and TRBJ2-2, with 9 bases that match TRBD2. V lost 3 bases, J lost 4 bases, and 4 bases stayed unmatched. Germline V lookup: CDR1 SGHTS, CDR2 YDEGEE. The CDR3 extends over 15 amino acids. In DNA form, the CDR3 reads TGTGCCAGCAGCTCTCTAGCGGGGAGCACCGGGGAGCTGTTTTTT. Protein product: CASSSLAGSTGELFF.

Ten or more counts support this clonotype. The chain is built from TRBV7-2 and TRBJ2-7; 9 positions agree with TRBD1. Unmatched junction bases numbered 4, after V lost 1 base and J lost 6 bases. In germline, CDR1 is SGHTA, CDR2 FQGNSA. This CDR3 has 14 residues. CDR3 residues: CASSLEGTGREQYF. DNA of the CDR3: TGTGCCAGCAGCTTAGAGGGGACAGGGCGCGAGCAGTACTTC.

At least ten counts were recorded for this clonotype. This chain connects TRBV19 to TRBJ2-1; D unclear. CDR1 and CDR2 (germline): LNHDA, SQIVND (reference sequence). The V and J ends lost 7 bases and 7 bases respectively, with 14 bases between them. This CDR3 region has 13 residues. In DNA form, the CDR3 reads TGTGCCAGTATTGAAACCCCTCCGAATGAGCAGTTCTTC. Encoded protein: CASIETPPNEQFF.

At least ten counts were recorded for this clonotype. The rearrangement links TRBV13 to TRBJ1-1; 8 nucleotides match TRBD1. Losses at the gene ends were 4 bases for V and 7 bases for J; bases not matched to a gene: 11. This CDR3 has 15 residues. The germline gives CDR1 PRHDT, CDR2 FYEKMQ (reference sequence). The CDR3 DNA sequence: TGTGCCAGCAGCTCCAACAGGGGGTCGTCCTATGAAGCTTTCTTT. It yields the protein CASSSNRGSSYEAFF.

This clonotype was found many times. The rearrangement uses TRBV6-4 and TRBJ2-6; D is unclear. Trimming removed 7 bases from V and 1 base from J, with 8 bases in between. From germline, CDR1 is MRHNA and CDR2 SNTAGT. The CDR3 loop spans 14 amino acids. Here the CDR3 reads CASTEGSGANVLTF. The CDR3 DNA reads as TGTGCCAGCACTGAAGGGTCTGGGGCCAACGTCCTGACTTTC.

This clonotype was observed many times. J is TRBJ2-7 and V is TRBV13; 8 nucleotides align to TRBD1. Germline values: CDR1 PRHDT, CDR2 FYEKMQ (reference sequence). V trimming: 4 bases; J trimming: 5 bases; junction bases outside the gene matches: 10. The CDR3 has 15 amino acids. The CDR3 sequence is CASSCTRTGSHEQYF. CDR3 nucleotide sequence: TGTGCCAGCAGCTGTACCCGGACAGGGTCGCACGAGCAGTACTTC.

This clonotype was recorded many times. This chain links TRBV10-3 with TRBJ2-3, with 7 bases fitting TRBD2. The CDR3 runs 14 residues. V shed 4 bases and J 4 bases; nucleotides not matched to a gene: 5. Germline assignment: CDR1 ENHRY and CDR2 SYGVKD. Here the CDR3 DNA reads TGTGCCATCAGTGTCGTAGCGGGTTCAGATACGCAGTATTTT. As protein: CAISVVAGSDTQYF.

This clonotype was observed many times. This rearrangement joins TRBV28 to TRBJ1-5; the D gene is possibly TRBD1 (6 bases). This CDR3 spans 13 amino acids. Germline V gives CDR1 MDHEN, CDR2 SYDVKM. The V end was cut by 6 bases, the J end by 7 bases, with 13 bases between. CDR3 in amino acids: CASRDRSEQPQHF. Here the CDR3 DNA reads TGTGCCAGCAGAGACAGGTCAGAACAGCCCCAGCATTTT.

The table lists this clonotype with many counts. This chain uses TRBV20-1 with TRBJ2-7; D uncertain. Germline loops: CDR1 DFQATT, CDR2 SNEGSKA (reference sequence). This CDR3 has 14 amino acids. V was clipped by 5 bases and J by 2 bases, with 16 bases between them. The CDR3 protein is CSAPPPLVTYEQYF. The CDR3 nucleotides are TGCAGTGCTCCGCCTCCGTTGGTGACCTACGAGCAGTACTTC.

Many counts were recorded for this clonotype. The chain has TRBV12-3 or TRBV12-4 and TRBJ2-3; 7 bases align to TRBD1. V shed 6 bases, J shed 5 bases, and the junction held 11 bases outside the gene matches. This CDR3 contains 15 residues. The CDR3 reads CASRSTSQGRDTQYF. The CDR3 DNA is TGTGCCAGCAGAAGTACCTCACAGGGGAGAGATACGCAGTATTTT.

This clonotype was recorded at least ten times. The rearrangement joins TRBV11-2 to TRBJ1-2; D might be TRBD1 (5 bases). This CDR3 has 12 residues. The V end was cut by 1 base, the J end by 7 bases, with 7 bases between. CDR1 SGHAT and CDR2 FQNNGV come from the germline V gene. As DNA, the CDR3 is TGTGCCAGCAGCTTAGGGGGACGTGGCTACACCTTC. It encodes CASSLGGRGYTF.

This clonotype was counted ten times or more. The chain joins TRBV28 to TRBJ2-2, with D maybe TRBD1 (7 bases). The V end was cut by 1 base, the J end by 0 bases, with 12 bases between. Germline loops: CDR1 MDHEN, CDR2 SYDVKM. The CDR3 spans 17 residues. The CDR3 DNA is TGTGCCAGCAGTTTATATCCAGGGGGGTCGAACACCGGGGAGCTGTTTTTT. The encoded protein is CASSLYPGGSNTGELFF.

Worth noting for this clonotype: A much bigger clone sits one base away, suggesting this may be a read error. The genes are TRBV10-3 and TRBJ2-2; 10 nucleotides line up with TRBD1. The V and J ends lost 5 bases and 7 bases, in that order; junction bases with no gene match: 4. The germline V gene has CDR1 ENHRY and CDR2 SYGVKD. The length of the CDR3 is 14 residues. The CDR3 DNA sequence: TGTGCCATCAGTCCGGGACAGGGGATCGGGGAGCTGTTTTTT. Protein: CAISPGQGIGELFF.

As to this clonotype: The CDR3 does not end in the conserved phenylalanine or tryptophan, so this is likely a read error. The chain recombines TRBV4-1 with TRBJ2-1; 9 bases match TRBD1. After removal of 3 bases from V and 2 bases from J, the junction contained 8 bases not matched to a gene. Per the germline V gene, CDR1 is MGHRA and CDR2 is YSYEKL. This CDR3 region has 17 residues. The CDR3 spells CASSHALGDRAYNEQFL. The CDR3, as DNA: TGCGCCAGCAGCCACGCATTGGGGGACAGGGCCTACAATGAGCAGTTCCTC.

The rearrangement uses TRBV6-1 and TRBJ2-1; 9 positions agree with TRBD1. Trimming took 1 base from V and 3 from J; bases not matched to a gene: 1. The CDR3 is 15 amino acids. Germline V gene data show CDR1 as MNHNS and CDR2 as SASEGT. The CDR3 loop is CASSEEDRGYNEQFF. Written as DNA, the CDR3 is TGTGCCAGCAGTGAAGAGGACAGGGGCTACAATGAGCAGTTCTTC.

There are many counts of this clonotype. V is TRBV20-1 and J is TRBJ2-7; a weak D match, TRBD2 (5 bases). Germline CDR1 is DFQATT and CDR2 is SNEGSKA (reference sequence). The V gene lost 6 bases and the J gene lost 2 bases, with 14 bases spanning the gap. The CDR3 runs to 13 residues. Here the CDR3 reads CSAWTDSTYEQYF. The CDR3 coding sequence is TGCAGTGCATGGACTGATAGTACCTACGAGCAGTACTTC.

This clonotype was counted ten times or more. The genes are TRBV6-4 and TRBJ2-1; 7 nucleotides line up with TRBD2. Trimming removed 2 bases from V and 2 bases from J; junction bases left unmatched: 0. There are 14 residues in the CDR3. CDR1 and CDR2 (germline): MRHNA, SNTAGT. CDR3 loop: CASSDGGAYNEQFF. As DNA, the CDR3 is TGTGCCAGCAGTGACGGGGGGGCCTACAATGAGCAGTTCTTC.

This clonotype has at least ten counts. The gene calls are TRBV28 and TRBJ1-1, with D possibly TRBD1 on 5 matching bases. Germline CDR1 is MDHEN and CDR2 is SYDVKM. The CDR3 totals 14 residues. V was cut by 6 bases and J by 5 bases, with 16 bases left in between. The CDR3 here is CASSYTGLRTEAFF. The CDR3 coding sequence is TGTGCCAGCAGCTATACGGGACTCCGGACTGAAGCTTTCTTT.

This clonotype came up once. This sequence joins TRBV27 and TRBJ2-3; D perhaps matches TRBD1 (5 bases). CDR3 length: 15 amino acids. Per the germline V gene, CDR1 is MNHEY and CDR2 is SMNVEV (reference sequence). The germline V and J ends were trimmed by 2 bases and 3 bases, with 12 bases remaining between them. The CDR3 region is CASSLGQGHTDTQYF. CDR3 coding DNA: TGTGCCAGCAGTTTAGGGCAGGGTCATACAGATACGCAGTATTTT.

This clonotype was counted ten times or more. V and J are TRBV27 and TRBJ2-7, with TRBD2 as a possible D gene (6 bases). From germline, CDR1 is MNHEY and CDR2 SMNVEV (reference sequence). V lost 0 bases, J lost 0 bases, and 15 bases lay in between. The CDR3 has 17 amino acids. CDR3 protein: CASSLSIGEAFSYEQYF. DNA of the CDR3: TGTGCCAGCAGTTTATCGATTGGGGAGGCGTTCTCCTACGAGCAGTACTTC.

Only a few counts were recorded for this clonotype. CDR3 sequence: CASSLGLGFRTEAFF. CDR3 nucleotides: TGTGCCAGCAGCCTAGGGCTGGGGTTTCGGACTGAAGCTTTCTTT. This chain uses TRBV28 with TRBJ1-1, with D uncertain. Looked up from germline, CDR1 is MDHEN and CDR2 is SYDVKM. This CDR3 is 15 amino acids long. Deletions cut 6 bases from V and 5 bases from J, with 19 bases between.

Ten or more counts support this clonotype. CDR3 protein: CASSLRLSAGELFF. CDR3 coding DNA: TGTGCCAGCAGCTTAAGGTTAAGCGCCGGGGAGCTGTTTTTT. This rearrangement joins TRBV5-5 to TRBJ2-2, with D unresolved. From germline, CDR1 is SGHKS and CDR2 YYEKEE (reference sequence). The CDR3 extends over 14 amino acids. Trimming took off 2 bases at V and 6 bases at J, with 11 bases between the two ends.

This clonotype was picked up many times. The rearrangement joins TRBV9 to TRBJ1-4; D unresolved. V shed 4 bases and J shed 8 bases, with 18 bases lying between them. The CDR3 has 15 residues. Germline V gene data show CDR1 as SGDLS and CDR2 as YYNGEE. The CDR3: CASSPQRAGGEKLFF. The CDR3 DNA is TGTGCCAGCAGCCCCCAGCGGGCCGGTGGGGAAAAACTGTTTTTT.

This clonotype has at least ten counts. This chain joins TRBV7-3 and TRBJ2-1, with 12 positions matching TRBD2. There are 15 residues in the CDR3. Unmatched junction bases numbered 2, after V lost 2 bases and J lost 6 bases. Germline lookup yields CDR1 SGHTA and CDR2 FQGTGA. CDR3 nucleotide sequence: TGTGCCAGCAGCTTACTAGCGGGAGGGCCCAATGAGCAGTTCTTC. This gives the protein CASSLLAGGPNEQFF.

In regard to this clonotype: A single base separates this from a much larger clone, so it may be a read error. The conserved final phenylalanine or tryptophan is absent from the CDR3, which likely points to a read error. The chain carries TRBV6-5 and TRBJ1-2; weak D call: TRBD1 (6 bases). The CDR3 has 12 residues. Germline assignment: CDR1 MNHEY and CDR2 SVGAGI. The germline V and J ends were trimmed by 8 bases and 6 bases, with 13 bases remaining between them. This chain's CDR3 is CASGGGGDGYTS. The CDR3 DNA sequence: TGTGCCAGCGGGGGCGGAGGCGATGGCTACACCTCC.